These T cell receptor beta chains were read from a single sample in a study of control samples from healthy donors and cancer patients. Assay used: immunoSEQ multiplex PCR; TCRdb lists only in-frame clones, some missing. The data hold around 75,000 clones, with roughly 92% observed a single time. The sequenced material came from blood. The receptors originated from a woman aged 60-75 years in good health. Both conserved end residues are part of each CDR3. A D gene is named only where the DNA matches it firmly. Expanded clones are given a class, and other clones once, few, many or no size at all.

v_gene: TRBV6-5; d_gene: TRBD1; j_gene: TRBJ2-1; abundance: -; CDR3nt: TGTGCCAGCAGACCGGGACAGGGTATTCAGGAGCAGTTCTTC; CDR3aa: CASRPGQGIQEQFF
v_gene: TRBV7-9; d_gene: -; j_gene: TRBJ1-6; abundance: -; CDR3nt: TGTGCCAGCAGCCCCTCGGCTCGCAGACACAGGAATTCACCCCTCCACTTT; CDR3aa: CASSPSARRHRNSPLHF
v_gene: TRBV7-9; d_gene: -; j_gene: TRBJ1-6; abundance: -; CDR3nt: TGTGCCAGCAGCTTATGGGGTAACCATTCACCCCTCCACTTT; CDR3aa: CASSLWGNHSPLHF
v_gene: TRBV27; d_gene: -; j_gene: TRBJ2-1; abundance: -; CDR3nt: TGTGCCAGCAGGGACTGGTCCTACAATGAGCAGTTCTTC; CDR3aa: CASRDWSYNEQFF
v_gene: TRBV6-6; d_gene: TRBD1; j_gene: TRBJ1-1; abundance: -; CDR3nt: TGTGCCAGCACCGAGACAGGGGGAGGCACTGAAGCTTTCTTT; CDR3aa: CASTETGGGTEAFF
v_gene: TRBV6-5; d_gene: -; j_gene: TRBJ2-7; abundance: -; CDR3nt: TGTGCCAGCAGTTCAGGCTCGGGCCGATATATGGACGAGCAGTACTTC; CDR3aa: CASSSGSGRYMDEQYF
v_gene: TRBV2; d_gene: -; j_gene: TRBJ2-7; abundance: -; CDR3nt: TGTGCCAGCAGTCCCGCGACGGTGAGCTCCTACGAGCAGTACTTC; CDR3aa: CASSPATVSSYEQYF
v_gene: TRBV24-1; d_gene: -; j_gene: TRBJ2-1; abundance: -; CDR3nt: TGTGCCACCAGTGATTTGGGCCAATCGGCACACAATGAGCAGTTCTTC; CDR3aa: CATSDLGQSAHNEQFF
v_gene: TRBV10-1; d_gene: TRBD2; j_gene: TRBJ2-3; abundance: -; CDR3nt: TGCGCCAGCAGTAAATCCGGAACTAGCGAGAGCACAGATACGCAGTATTTT; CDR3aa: CASSKSGTSESTDTQYF
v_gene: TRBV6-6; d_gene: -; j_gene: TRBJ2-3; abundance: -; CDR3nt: TGTGCCAGCAGTACGAGACTAGATCAAGATACGCAGTATTTT; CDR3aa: CASSTRLDQDTQYF
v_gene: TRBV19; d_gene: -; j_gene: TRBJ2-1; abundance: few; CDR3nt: TGTGCCAGTACGTCCCACTACAATGAGCAGTTCTTC; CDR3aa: CASTSHYNEQFF
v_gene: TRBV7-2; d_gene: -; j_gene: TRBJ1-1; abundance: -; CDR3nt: TGTGCCAGCAGCTTATACTATGGCCAGATGAACACTGAAGCTTTCTTT; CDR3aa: CASSLYYGQMNTEAFF
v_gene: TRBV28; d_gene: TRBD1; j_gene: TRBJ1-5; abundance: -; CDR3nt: TGTGCCAGCAGTTTACTTACAGGGGGGGGACAGCCCCAGCATTTT; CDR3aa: CASSLLTGGGQPQHF
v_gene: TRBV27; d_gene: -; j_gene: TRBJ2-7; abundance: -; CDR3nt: TGTGCCAGCAGTTGGGCGGGGAGGTACTACGAGCAGTACTTC; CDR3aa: CASSWAGRYYEQYF
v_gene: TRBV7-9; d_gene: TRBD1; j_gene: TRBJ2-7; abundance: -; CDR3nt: TGTGCCAGCAGCTTAGCGAAAGGGACAGCTTCCTACGAGCAGTACTTC; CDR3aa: CASSLAKGTASYEQYF
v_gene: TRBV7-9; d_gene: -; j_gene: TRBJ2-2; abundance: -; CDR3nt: TGTGCCAGCAGCTTAATCGGGCAGCTGTACACCGGGGAGCTGTTTTTT; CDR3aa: CASSLIGQLYTGELFF
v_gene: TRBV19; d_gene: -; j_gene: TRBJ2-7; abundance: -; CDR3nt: TGTGCCAGTAGTATAAGTTACGGGTCCTACGAGCAGTACTTC; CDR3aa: CASSISYGSYEQYF
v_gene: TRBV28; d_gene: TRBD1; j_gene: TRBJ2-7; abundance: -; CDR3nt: TGTGCCAGCAGTTGGGGGACAGTCTCCTACGAGCAGTACTTC; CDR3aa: CASSWGTVSYEQYF
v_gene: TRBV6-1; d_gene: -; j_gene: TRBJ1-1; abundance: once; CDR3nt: TGTGCCAGCAGTGATCTGGGGCCCCCTGAAGCTTTCTTT; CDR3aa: CASSDLGPPEAFF
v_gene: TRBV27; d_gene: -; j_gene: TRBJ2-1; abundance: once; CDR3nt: TGTGCCAGCAGTTTAGGGGGAGCCGCGAATGAGCAGTTCTTC; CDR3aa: CASSLGGAANEQFF
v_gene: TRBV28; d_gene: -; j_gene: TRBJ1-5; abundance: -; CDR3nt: TGTGCCAGCAGTTCCTCCTCAACAGGGACGAGCAATCAGCCCCAGCATTTT; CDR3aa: CASSSSSTGTSNQPQHF
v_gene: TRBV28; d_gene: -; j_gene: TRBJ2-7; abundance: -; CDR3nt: TGTGCCAGCAGTCAAGGCGGGGGCGCGGGTTACGAGCAGTACTTC; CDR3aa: CASSQGGGAGYEQYF